The rows below give T cell receptor beta chains drawn from one sample of a study of blood T cell repertoires in COVID-19. Using immunoSEQ multiplex PCR, the repertoire was profiled, and TCRdb retains in-frame clones only, with some absent. The table lists about 170,000 clones, around 80% of them singletons. The specimen was peripheral blood. These TCRs come from a woman of 80 years or more with acute or convalescent COVID-19. The CDR3 runs from the conserved cysteine through the conserved F or W. A D gene is named only where the DNA matches it firmly. Not all rows give a size; the values are once, few, many and, for expanded clones, a class.

D gene: TRBD2
V gene: TRBV14
clone size: NA
CDR3 length: 17
J gene: TRBJ2-1
CDR3 protein: CASSQGLWTSGNLEQFF
CDR3 DNA: TGTGCCAGCAGCCAAGGGCTATGGACTAGCGGGAATCTTGAGCAGTTCTTC

D gene: TRBD1
V gene: TRBV18
clone size: NA
CDR3 length: 14
J gene: TRBJ1-6
CDR3 protein: CASSPTGRDSPLHF
CDR3 DNA: TGTGCCAGCTCACCGACAGGGAGAGATTCACCCCTCCACTTT

D gene: NA
V gene: TRBV3-1/TRBV3-2
clone size: few
CDR3 length: 14
J gene: TRBJ2-3
CDR3 protein: CASSQGPSTDTQYF
CDR3 DNA: TGTGCCAGCAGCCAAGGGCCCAGCACAGATACGCAGTATTTT

D gene: NA
V gene: TRBV5-1
clone size: NA
CDR3 length: 14
J gene: TRBJ2-5
CDR3 protein: CASSRTGRGETQYF
CDR3 DNA: TGCGCCAGCAGCCGAACTGGACGGGGGGAGACCCAGTACTTC

D gene: NA
V gene: TRBV29-1
clone size: NA
CDR3 length: 13
J gene: TRBJ2-7
CDR3 protein: CSVLFSGTYEQYF
CDR3 DNA: TGCAGCGTTCTGTTTAGCGGTACCTACGAGCAGTACTTC

D gene: TRBD2
V gene: TRBV6-4
clone size: NA
CDR3 length: 16
J gene: TRBJ2-3
CDR3 protein: CASRVPSGRAEDTQYF
CDR3 DNA: TGTGCCAGCAGGGTCCCTAGCGGGAGGGCCGAAGATACGCAGTATTTT

D gene: NA
V gene: TRBV28
clone size: NA
CDR3 length: 15
J gene: TRBJ2-5
CDR3 protein: CASSLWATGQETQYF
CDR3 DNA: TGTGCCAGCAGTTTATGGGCCACAGGGCAAGAGACCCAGTACTTC

D gene: NA
V gene: TRBV5-1
clone size: NA
CDR3 length: 16
J gene: TRBJ2-1
CDR3 protein: CASSLVFGAANNEQFF
CDR3 DNA: TGCGCCAGCAGCTTGGTTTTTGGGGCAGCCAACAATGAGCAGTTCTTC

D gene: TRBD1
V gene: TRBV5-4
clone size: once
CDR3 length: 15
J gene: TRBJ1-1
CDR3 protein: CASSLEGTGATEAFF
CDR3 DNA: TGTGCCAGCAGCTTGGAAGGGACAGGGGCGACTGAAGCTTTCTTT

D gene: NA
V gene: TRBV15
clone size: NA
CDR3 length: 12
J gene: TRBJ2-5
CDR3 protein: CATSLAMETQYF
CDR3 DNA: TGTGCCACCAGCCTAGCGATGGAGACCCAGTACTTC

D gene: TRBD1
V gene: TRBV6-5
clone size: once
CDR3 length: 15
J gene: TRBJ2-7
CDR3 protein: CASSSGTAFSYEQYF
CDR3 DNA: TGTGCCAGCAGCTCCGGGACAGCGTTCTCCTACGAGCAGTACTTC

D gene: TRBD1
V gene: TRBV7-9
clone size: few
CDR3 length: 14
J gene: TRBJ1-2
CDR3 protein: CASSSDRETSGYTF
CDR3 DNA: TGTGCCAGCAGCTCGGACAGGGAAACTAGCGGCTACACCTTC

D gene: NA
V gene: TRBV11-3
clone size: NA
CDR3 length: 14
J gene: TRBJ2-2
CDR3 protein: CASSLDGYTGELFF
CDR3 DNA: TGTGCCAGCAGCTTAGACGGGTACACCGGGGAGCTGTTTTTT

D gene: NA
V gene: TRBV6-5
clone size: NA
CDR3 length: 13
J gene: TRBJ1-2
CDR3 protein: CASRFQGFYGYTF
CDR3 DNA: TGTGCCAGCAGATTCCAGGGATTTTATGGCTACACCTTC

D gene: TRBD2
V gene: TRBV27
clone size: NA
CDR3 length: 14
J gene: TRBJ2-7
CDR3 protein: CASSFWGGEGEQYF
CDR3 DNA: TGTGCCAGCAGTTTTTGGGGAGGGGAGGGCGAGCAGTACTTC

D gene: NA
V gene: TRBV7-2
clone size: NA
CDR3 length: 14
J gene: TRBJ1-3
CDR3 protein: CASSTHPPPNTIYF
CDR3 DNA: TGTGCCAGCAGCACTCACCCCCCGCCCAACACCATATATTTT

D gene: TRBD2
V gene: TRBV6-2/TRBV6-3
clone size: NA
CDR3 length: 17
J gene: TRBJ2-1
CDR3 protein: CASSYSAGTSFGNEQFF
CDR3 DNA: TGTGCCAGCAGTTACTCGGCCGGGACTAGCTTTGGCAATGAGCAGTTCTTC

D gene: TRBD1
V gene: TRBV6-2/TRBV6-3
clone size: NA
CDR3 length: 14
J gene: TRBJ1-4
CDR3 protein: CASSPRGANEKLFF
CDR3 DNA: TGTGCCAGCAGCCCCAGGGGGGCTAATGAAAAACTGTTTTTT

D gene: TRBD1
V gene: TRBV9
clone size: NA
CDR3 length: 17
J gene: TRBJ2-3
CDR3 protein: CASSVEGGQGWRDTQYF
CDR3 DNA: TGTGCCAGCAGCGTAGAAGGAGGACAGGGATGGAGAGATACGCAGTATTTT

D gene: NA
V gene: TRBV5-1
clone size: NA
CDR3 length: 15
J gene: TRBJ1-2
CDR3 protein: CASSLAGGSNYGYTF
CDR3 DNA: TGCGCCAGCAGCTTGGCCGGAGGCTCTAACTATGGCTACACCTTC

D gene: NA
V gene: TRBV2
clone size: NA
CDR3 length: 12
J gene: TRBJ2-7
CDR3 protein: CASTLGGYEQYF
CDR3 DNA: TGTGCCAGCACCCTAGGAGGCTACGAGCAGTACTTC

D gene: TRBD1
V gene: TRBV6-6
clone size: NA
CDR3 length: 21
J gene: TRBJ2-5
CDR3 protein: CASSRPGTGAAGPRYQETQYF
CDR3 DNA: TGTGCCAGCAGTCGTCCCGGGACAGGGGCCGCTGGACCCCGGTACCAAGAGACCCAGTACTTC

D gene: TRBD1
V gene: TRBV28
clone size: few
CDR3 length: 17
J gene: TRBJ2-4
CDR3 protein: CASSWDRGERAKNIQYF
CDR3 DNA: TGTGCCAGCAGTTGGGACAGGGGAGAGAGGGCCAAAAACATTCAGTACTTC

D gene: NA
V gene: TRBV7-2
clone size: NA
CDR3 length: 15
J gene: TRBJ2-1
CDR3 protein: CASSLEQRVYNEQFF
CDR3 DNA: TGTGCCAGCAGCTTAGAACAGCGGGTATACAATGAGCAGTTCTTC

D gene: NA
V gene: TRBV29-1
clone size: few
CDR3 length: 15
J gene: TRBJ2-7
CDR3 protein: CSVVPTWTETYEQYF
CDR3 DNA: TGCAGCGTTGTCCCAACGTGGACAGAAACCTACGAGCAGTACTTC

D gene: NA
V gene: TRBV5-5
clone size: NA
CDR3 length: 15
J gene: TRBJ1-2
CDR3 protein: CASSLDSRKSYGYTF
CDR3 DNA: TGTGCCAGCAGCTTGGACAGCCGCAAGTCGTATGGCTACACCTTC

D gene: NA
V gene: TRBV6-2/TRBV6-3
clone size: NA
CDR3 length: 15
J gene: TRBJ2-7
CDR3 protein: CASSYSGGGPYEQYF
CDR3 DNA: TGTGCCAGCAGTTATTCAGGAGGGGGCCCCTACGAGCAGTACTTC

D gene: TRBD1
V gene: TRBV18
clone size: NA
CDR3 length: 16
J gene: TRBJ2-2
CDR3 protein: CASSPLWTGNTGELFF
CDR3 DNA: TGTGCCAGCTCACCCTTATGGACAGGGAACACCGGGGAGCTGTTTTTT

D gene: NA
V gene: TRBV7-9
clone size: NA
CDR3 length: 12
J gene: TRBJ1-5
CDR3 protein: CASSRYNQPQHF
CDR3 DNA: TGTGCCAGCAGCCGTTATAATCAGCCCCAGCATTTT

D gene: TRBD1
V gene: TRBV6-5
clone size: NA
CDR3 length: 12
J gene: TRBJ2-2
CDR3 protein: CATKQGAGELFF
CDR3 DNA: TGTGCCACCAAACAGGGGGCCGGGGAGCTGTTTTTT

D gene: NA
V gene: TRBV30
clone size: NA
CDR3 length: 11
J gene: TRBJ1-2
CDR3 protein: CAWMGWDGYTF
CDR3 DNA: TGTGCCTGGATGGGCTGGGATGGCTACACCTTC